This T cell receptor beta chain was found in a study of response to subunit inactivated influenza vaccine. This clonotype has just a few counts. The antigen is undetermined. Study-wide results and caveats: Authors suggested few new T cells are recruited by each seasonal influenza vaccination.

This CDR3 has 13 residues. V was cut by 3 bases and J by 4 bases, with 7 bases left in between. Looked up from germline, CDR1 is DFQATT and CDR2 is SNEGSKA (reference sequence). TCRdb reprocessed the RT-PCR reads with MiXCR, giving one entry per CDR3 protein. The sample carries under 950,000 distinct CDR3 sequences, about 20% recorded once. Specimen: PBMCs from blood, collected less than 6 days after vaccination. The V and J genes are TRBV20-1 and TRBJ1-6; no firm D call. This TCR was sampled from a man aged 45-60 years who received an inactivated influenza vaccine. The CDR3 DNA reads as TGCAGTGCTAGCTTCCAATATAATTCACCCCTCCACTTT. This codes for CSASFQYNSPLHF.